This TCR beta chain was sequenced during a study of OX40 agonist ivuxolimab in advanced cancers. Study-level background: Ivuxolimab was an agonistic, fully human IgG2 monoclonal antibody directed against OX40 (CD134), a costimulatory receptor. Peripheral TCRbeta sequencing aimed to test whether ivuxolimab altered TCR sequence diversity and caused clonal T-cell expansion. Of the approximately 50 dose-escalation patients, hepatocellular carcinoma was present in roughly 19, melanoma in roughly 15, renal cell carcinoma in 9 and head and neck cancer in 9. Partial responses occurred in three dose-escalation patients: two with cutaneous melanoma and one with hepatocellular carcinoma. Intravenous ivuxolimab was administered to patients every 2 weeks at six dose levels: 0.01, 0.1, 0.3, 1.5, 3 and 10 mg/kg. The paper describes the monotherapy dose-escalation part (N of about 55 patients) of the phase I trial of ivuxolimab. A male proportion of 82.7% and a mean age of 60 years, ranging from 23 to 79, were recorded for the dose-escalation cohort. Prior anti-PD-1, anti-PD-L1 or anti-CTLA-4 therapy was permitted, and checkpoint inhibitors had been received by less than 45% of dose-escalation patients. On the study overall, not on this receptor specifically: Antigen specificity was not determined for the clonally expanded peripheral T cells. Low levels of normalized T-cell clonal expansion were also seen in some patients who did not respond. At doses of 0.1 to 3.0 mg/kg, clonal expansion of both CD4+ and CD8+ blood T cells was observed from baseline to week 6. In the 0.1-3.0 mg/kg groups, partial responders were among the patients with the lowest normalized peripheral clonal expansion, particularly in CD8+ T cells. After ivuxolimab, more expanded clones were found on average in CD8+ T cells than in CD4+ T cells.

Counted from cysteine to phenylalanine, this CDR3 has 15 amino acids. Only CDR3 DNA remains: 45 bases, in frame from the first base. According to the germline V gene, CDR1 reads MGHDK and CDR2 reads SYGVNS. V is cut by 2 bases and J by 2 bases, and the space between the germline ends is 10 bases. As regards this clone: Its antigen is unknown. The input lacks base qualities; no much larger clone sits a single base away.

Patients with a history of autoimmune disease or receiving systemic immunosuppression were excluded from the trial. Peripheral blood for TCR sequencing was collected from all dose cohorts at baseline, on cycle 4 day 1, and on cycle 7 day 1. Samples were obtained from an open-label, multicenter, first-in-human phase I dose-escalation trial of ivuxolimab. Adults with locally advanced or metastatic head and neck squamous cell, hepatocellular, melanoma or renal cell carcinoma were enrolled in the trial. Before TCR sequencing, CD4+ T cells and CD8+ T cells from peripheral blood were sorted into separate populations. For sequencing of the TCRbeta CDR3 region, genomic DNA was extracted from the sorted cells. The immunoSEQ Assay was used to sequence the TCRbeta CDR3 regions. TCRdb stores this immuneACCESS table with in-frame sequences only. Part of the clones is absent; in the studies checked, under half of the shortfall reflects unresolved V genes, and no reason is known for the rest. Recorded for this sample are tens of thousands of clones; roughly 90% of them occurred a single time. Together, the top ten hold 2.6% of the sample.

This TCR was recovered from an adult with an advanced solid tumor such as melanoma, head and neck, liver or kidney cancer. The sequences come from CD4+ or CD8+ T cells sorted from blood, collected in a trial of the OX40 agonist ivuxolimab. Here the chain combines TRBV25-1 and TRBJ2-4, with TRBD1 as a weak D call on 5 bases. The CDR3 here reads CASSEITGTKNIQYF. The bases read TGTGCCAGCAGTGAAATAACAGGCACCAAAAACATTCAGTACTTC.